This T cell receptor (beta chain) came from a study of vaccination and CD4 T cells after COVID-19. At the level of the study: Either the Pfizer-BioNTech BNT162b2 or Moderna mRNA-1273 vaccine was given as two doses. Cells were stimulated with overlapping spike peptides from SARS-CoV-2, HCoV-NL63, HCoV-OC43 and HCoV-229E.

Treatment here: roughly ten-day PBMC culture with coronavirus spike peptide pools or control peptides (ViraFEST assay). There were positive PCR dates ranging from March to December 2020, all predating US Alpha, Beta and Delta variants. V lost 1 base and J 0 bases, leaving 10 bases between the germline ends. CDR3 length equals 15 residues. Germline V lookup: CDR1 DFQATT, CDR2 SNEGSKA (reference sequence). The Oncomine TCR Beta short-read assay was applied to DNA of cultured CD4+ T cells. Each CDR3 protein is one row after TCRdb ran MiXCR on the PCR reads. The sample lists more than 10,000 distinct CDR3 sequences, roughly 61% seen once, with 8.7% in the top ten. By sample fraction, this clonotype is medium-sized. Its antigen remains unidentified.

This chain uses TRBV20-1 with TRBJ1-5, with D uncertain. The sequencing here drew on CD4+ T cells from blood, cultured in vitro, taken before SARS-CoV-2 vaccination. This receptor was taken from a human donor who had recovered from COVID-19. The CDR3 sequence: CSARVSADSNQPQHF. The CDR3 DNA sequence: TGCAGTGCTAGAGTGTCGGCAGATAGCAATCAGCCCCAGCATTTT.